What follows are 17 T cell receptor beta chains derived from one specimen sequenced in a study of T cell changes during pregnancy in multiple sclerosis. The repertoire was sequenced with immunoSEQ multiplex PCR; TCRdb's copy has only in-frame clones and lacks some. The data hold 60,000 to 70,000 clones, with about 89% observed a single time. The sequenced sample was peripheral blood, obtained in the second trimester of pregnancy. These receptors came from a female donor with multiple sclerosis, enrolled in a pregnancy study.

CDR3 protein: CAWSVRRGSGYTF. CDR3 in DNA: TGTGCCTGGAGTGTACGTAGGGGTAGTGGCTACACCTTC. The rearrangement joins TRBV30 to TRBJ1-2; tentatively, D is TRBD1 (5 bases). From germline, CDR1 is GTSNPN and CDR2 SVGIG (reference sequence). The V end lost 0 bases, the J end lost 7 bases, and 12 bases lay between the germline ends. This CDR3 has 13 residues.

This chain links TRBV27 with TRBJ1-5; D is perhaps TRBD1 (6 bases). CDR1 is MNHEY and CDR2 is SMNVEV in the germline V gene (reference sequence). The CDR3 is 13 amino acids. V dropped 5 bases and J dropped 7 bases, with 12 bases sitting between them. As DNA, the CDR3 is TGTGCCAGCAGTCAACAGGGAAGCCAGCCCCAGCATTTT. Translated: CASSQQGSQPQHF.

The table lists this clone with a count of one. This chain links TRBV6-6 with TRBJ1-2; TRBD1 aligns across 9 bases. CDR3 length equals 14 residues. With 5 bases clipped from V and 7 bases from J, the junction kept 8 bases outside the gene matches. Germline V gene data show CDR1 as MNHNY and CDR2 as SVGAGI (reference sequence). Written as DNA, the CDR3 is TGTGCCAGCAGTGACGGGACAGGGAGGAGTGGCTACACCTTC. It translates to CASSDGTGRSGYTF.

The chain links TRBV6-5 to TRBJ1-3; tentative D call: TRBD1 (6 bases). CDR1 is MNHEY, CDR2 SVGAGI, per germline. V was trimmed by 2 bases and J by 1 base, leaving 12 bases between them. This CDR3 has 16 residues. DNA for the CDR3: TGTGCCAGCAGTTACAACTGGGGGCTATCTGGAAACACCATATATTTT. Translation: CASSYNWGLSGNTIYF.

A few counts support this clone. V is TRBV10-1 and J is TRBJ1-6, with D tentatively TRBD1 (5 bases). The V end lost 4 bases, the J end lost 7 bases, and 8 bases lay between the germline ends. CDR1 is WNHNN, CDR2 SYGVQD, per germline (reference sequence). CDR3 length: 13 amino acids. CDR3 bases: TGCGCCAGCAGTGCAGGGCGCAATTCACCCCTCCACTTT. Residues: CASSAGRNSPLHF.

The CDR3 sequence: CASSSEGYEQYF. The CDR3 DNA sequence: TGTGCCAGCAGCTCGGAGGGCTACGAGCAGTACTTC. This chain connects TRBV9 to TRBJ2-7, with a weak D call TRBD2 (6 bases). Germline CDR1 reads SGDLS; CDR2 reads YYNGEE. Trimming removed 4 bases from V and 3 bases from J, with 8 bases in between. The CDR3 contains 12 residues.

This chain connects TRBV19 to TRBJ2-3; the match to TRBD2 covers 11 bases. Germline values: CDR1 LNHDA, CDR2 SQIVND (reference sequence). This CDR3 has 15 residues. V trimming: 4 bases; J trimming: 4 bases; junction bases outside the gene matches: 4. CDR3 nucleotides: TGTGCCAGTAGTAATGGACTAGCGGGTGCAGATACGCAGTATTTT. Translating gives CASSNGLAGADTQYF.

V is TRBV19 and J is TRBJ1-2; D remains unclear. The CDR3 runs 15 residues. Trimming shortened V by 10 bases and J by 5 bases, and 23 bases separated the two germline ends. CDR1 and CDR2 (germline): LNHDA, SQIVND (reference sequence). CDR3 sequence reads: CATSNGGYVPYGYTF. Here the CDR3 DNA reads TGTGCCACCAGTAACGGCGGGTATGTGCCATATGGCTACACCTTC. The whole variable domain, remainder taken from reference TRBV19 and TRBJ1-2, is DGGITQSPKYLFRKEGQNVTLSCEQNLNHDAMYWYRQDPGQGLRLIYYSQIVNDFQKGDIAEGYSVSREKKESFPLTVTSAQKNPTAFYLCATSNGGYVPYGYTFGSGTRLTVV.

This clone was seen more than once but under ten times. The chain carries TRBV6-1 and TRBJ1-5; no definite D call. Looked up from germline, CDR1 is MNHNS and CDR2 is SASEGT. The CDR3 has 15 amino acids. Trimming shortened V by 2 bases and J by 0 bases, and 8 bases separated the two germline ends. The CDR3 loop is CASSEIPHSNQPQHF. DNA of the CDR3: TGTGCCAGCAGTGAAATTCCCCATAGCAATCAGCCCCAGCATTTT.

The chain links TRBV19 to TRBJ1-2; the D is unclear. The CDR3 totals 11 residues. Germline V CDR1 and CDR2: LNHDA, SQIVND (reference sequence). Trimming stripped 6 bases from V and 4 bases from J, with 6 bases between. The CDR3 coding sequence is TGTGCCAGTAGATTTAGCTATGGCTACACCTTC. Translating gives CASRFSYGYTF.

The rearrangement joins TRBV10-3 to TRBJ2-1; D may be TRBD1 (5 bases). The CDR3 covers 13 residues. Looked up from germline, CDR1 is ENHRY and CDR2 is SYGVKD. V gave up 2 bases and J gave up 8 bases, with 10 bases separating them. The chain's CDR3 is CAISERGAHEQFF. The CDR3 DNA sequence: TGTGCCATCAGTGAGAGGGGTGCGCATGAGCAGTTCTTC.

The chain has TRBV14 and TRBJ1-1; 9 bases align to TRBD1. Losses at the gene ends were 4 bases for V and 2 bases for J; bases not matched to a gene: 5. Germline CDR1 reads SGHDN; CDR2 reads FVKESK. CDR3 length: 15 amino acids. The CDR3 DNA reads as TGTGCCAGCAGCCTCATGACAGGGGGAAACACTGAAGCTTTCTTT. It yields the protein CASSLMTGGNTEAFF. Full variable domain (rest looked up from reference TRBV14 and TRBJ1-1): EAGVTQFPSHSVIEKGQTVTLRCDPISGHDNLYWYRRVMGKEIKFLLHFVKESKQDESGMPNNRFLAERTGGTYSTLKVQPAELEDSGVYFCASSLMTGGNTEAFFGQGTRLTVV.

CDR3 protein: CASSLSYSFSYEQYF. CDR3 nucleotides: TGTGCCAGCAGCTTATCCTACAGTTTTTCCTACGAGCAGTACTTC. The genes are TRBV5-5 and TRBJ2-7; D uncertain. Trimming took off 2 bases at V and 1 base at J, with 13 bases between the two ends. The CDR3 consists of 15 residues. Germline CDR1 and CDR2: SGHKS and YYEKEE (reference sequence).

The rearrangement links TRBV4-1 to TRBJ2-3, with no clear D. V was cut by 1 base and J by 2 bases, with 13 bases left in between. This CDR3 contains 16 residues. Germline V gives CDR1 MGHRA, CDR2 YSYEKL. CDR3 bases: TGCGCCAGCAGCCAAGTACCAGAAAGTTACACAGATACGCAGTATTTT. It translates to CASSQVPESYTDTQYF.

The gene calls are TRBV11-2 and TRBJ1-1; TRBD1 agrees at 9 bases. CDR3 length equals 15 residues. Per the germline V gene, CDR1 is SGHAT and CDR2 is FQNNGV. Trimming took 2 bases from V and 4 from J; bases not matched to a gene: 5. The CDR3 reads CASSLFGTGSTEAFF. The DNA of the CDR3 is TGTGCCAGCAGCTTATTTGGGACAGGGTCCACTGAAGCTTTCTTT.

This chain joins TRBV5-6 and TRBJ1-4, with D uncertain. CDR3 length equals 18 residues. The V gene lost 0 bases and the J gene lost 5 bases, with 20 bases spanning the gap. The germline V gene has CDR1 SGHDT and CDR2 YYEEEE. The CDR3 DNA reads TGTGCCAGCAGCTTGGCCCGGCTAGAAAACAGAGGGAATGAAAAACTGTTTTTT. Residues: CASSLARLENRGNEKLFF.

The J gene is TRBJ1-3, the V gene TRBV10-1; TRBD1 aligns across 8 bases. Germline V gives CDR1 WNHNN, CDR2 SYGVQD (reference sequence). V gave up 3 bases and J gave up 0 bases; unmatched junction bases: 13. The CDR3 has 19 residues. The CDR3, as DNA: TGCGCCAGCAGTGATCTTGGACAGGGATTTATGAGCTCTGGAAACACCATATATTTT. Translated: CASSDLGQGFMSSGNTIYF.